Given below is one TCR beta chain in context. This clone was detected only once. Its antigen remains unidentified. Base-call qualities are not available, and no considerably larger clone is one nucleotide away. The data stem from a study of OX40 agonist ivuxolimab in advanced cancers. Background for the entire study: The costimulatory receptor OX40 (CD134) was targeted by ivuxolimab, a fully human IgG2 agonistic monoclonal antibody. The paper describes the monotherapy dose-escalation part (N = 52 patients) of the phase I trial of ivuxolimab. Partial responses occurred in three dose-escalation patients, of whom one had hepatocellular carcinoma and two had cutaneous melanoma. The dose-escalation cohort was roughly 80% male with a mean age of approximately 60 years, ranging from about 23 to 85. Among the 52 dose-escalation patients, about 19 had hepatocellular carcinoma, roughly 15 melanoma, 9 renal cell carcinoma and 9 head and neck cancer. Intravenous ivuxolimab was administered to patients every 2 weeks at six dose levels: 0.01, 0.1, 0.3, 1.5, 3 and 10 mg/kg. Peripheral TCRbeta sequencing aimed to test whether ivuxolimab altered TCR sequence diversity and caused clonal T-cell expansion. Patients were allowed to have had prior anti-PD-1, anti-PD-L1 or anti-CTLA-4 therapy, and approximately 40% of the dose-escalation patients had been treated with checkpoint inhibitors. Beyond this particular receptor, the publication reports: Low levels of normalized T-cell clonal expansion were also seen in some nonresponding patients. Which antigens the clonally expanded peripheral T cells were specific for was not determined. Clonal expansion of both CD4+ and CD8+ blood T cells was observed from baseline to week 6 at doses 0.1 to 3.0 mg/kg. After ivuxolimab, expanded clones were on average more numerous among CD8+ T cells than among CD4+ T cells. In the 0.1-3.0 mg/kg groups, partial responders were among the patients with the lowest normalized peripheral clonal expansion, particularly in CD8+ T cells.

The trial excluded patients who had a history of autoimmune disease or were on systemic immunosuppression. In every dose cohort, peripheral blood was drawn for TCR sequencing at baseline, cycle 4 day 1, and cycle 7 day 1. The samples were taken from a phase I, first-in-human, multicenter, open-label dose-escalation trial of ivuxolimab. Adults with locally advanced or metastatic melanoma, renal cell carcinoma, hepatocellular carcinoma or head and neck squamous cell carcinoma were enrolled in the trial. CD4+ and CD8+ T cells were sorted separately from peripheral blood before TCR sequencing. Genomic DNA was isolated from the sorted cells so that the TCRbeta CDR3 region could be sequenced. TCRbeta CDR3 regions were sequenced using the immunoSEQ Assay. Drawn from immuneACCESS, this table holds only the in-frame rearrangements with V and J called that TCRdb kept. Clones are partly lost; checked studies trace under half to an unresolved V gene and leave the rest unexplained. This sample gives some 8,000 clones in total; just over 85% of them show up just once. Clones ranked in the top ten supply 1.9% of the sample.

CDR1 and CDR2, looked up from the germline V gene, are KGHSH and LQKENI. The CDR3 has 15 amino acids, counting the end cysteine and phenylalanine. Only CDR3 DNA is held: 45 bases, read in frame from base 1. V drops 6 bases and J drops 1 base, leaving 15 bases in between. The sequence derives from an adult with an advanced solid tumor such as melanoma, head and neck, liver or kidney cancer. The sequence links TRBV18 to TRBJ1-1; there is no confident call for the D gene. The sample here was CD4+ or CD8+ T cells sorted from blood, taken in a trial of the OX40 agonist ivuxolimab. The CDR3 has the sequence CASSPRPRQNTEAFF. The DNA sequence follows: TGTGCCAGCTCGCCTCGACCCAGGCAGAACACTGAAGCTTTCTTT.